This TCR beta chain appears in the sequencing data of a study of blood T cell repertoires in COVID-19. Recovered participants had two consecutive negative NP/OP PCR tests, healthcare professional clearance, or symptom resolution. The data were produced by immunoSEQ multiplex PCR, yet TCRdb's version contains in-frame clones alone and is incomplete. In the table there are about 140,000 clones, nearly 80% of which are singletons. This clone was found a few times. With 4 bases clipped from V and 4 bases from J, the junction kept 10 bases outside the gene matches. From germline, CDR1 is SEHNR and CDR2 FQNEAQ (reference sequence). The CDR3 runs to 16 residues.

This TCR was sampled from a woman in her forties or fifties who had recovered from COVID-19. The sequencing input was PBMCs or T cells enriched from blood (not recorded which). The V and J genes are TRBV7-9 and TRBJ2-5; 9 bases map to TRBD2. In DNA form, the CDR3 reads TGTGCCAGCAGCTCAGGCGGCCTAGCGGGATCAGAGACCCAGTACTTC. Encoded protein: CASSSGGLAGSETQYF.